This entry features one T cell receptor (beta chain) sequence. Antigen unknown. This CDR3 has 18 amino acids. Germline loops: CDR1 SGHRS, CDR2 YFSETQ. The V segment lost 0 bases and the J segment 0 bases; nucleotides outside the gene matches: 6. Library preparation (for TCRbeta) was performed with unique molecular identifiers. MiXCR was run by TCRdb on the PCR reads, yielding one entry per CDR3 protein. The sample lists 450,000 to 600,000 distinct CDR3 sequences, 13% occurring once. This sample is part of a study of T-cell reconstitution after alpha-beta-depleted transplantation in children. Study-wide points: Two months or so post-transplant, alpha-beta T cells reportedly derived from several hundred expanded graft clones. Newly generated T cells supplied most T-cell counts and diversity one year post-transplant. The origin of high day-60 TCRbeta diversity in some patients lay in surviving recipient T cells and thymic progenitors.

The chain combines TRBV5-1 with TRBJ2-2, with 9 positions matching TRBD1. The sample here was PBMCs, mostly from graft donor cells, taken 360 days after TCRalphabeta/CD19-depleted stem cell transplant. The receptor comes from a male patient aged 10 to 17 who had a stem cell transplant for acute myeloid leukemia, so the T cells may come from the graft donor. The CDR3 protein is CASSLEDRGAANTGELFF. The CDR3, as DNA: TGCGCCAGCAGCTTGGAGGACAGGGGAGCGGCGAACACCGGGGAGCTGTTTTTT.